These 5 T cell receptor beta chains came from one sample sequenced in a study of CD8+CD57+ T cells in acquired aplastic anemia. Using genomic DNA as the template, TCR beta VDJ and CDR3 profiling was carried out. Using its own MiXCR run on the reads, TCRdb lists one record per CDR3 protein. The sample records 200,000 or so distinct CDR3 sequences, 64% being singletons. The sequenced sample was sorted CD4+, CD8+, or CD8+CD57+ T cells (not recorded which) from PBMCs. The receptor source for this set is a human donor with severe aplastic anemia or a healthy control (not recorded which).

The rearrangement uses TRBV19 and TRBJ1-3, with D maybe TRBD1 (6 bases). Deletions cut 6 bases from V and 2 bases from J, with 14 bases between. Germline lookup yields CDR1 LNHDA and CDR2 SQIVND (reference sequence). There are 15 residues in the CDR3. CDR3 sequence reads: CASSREQGTGNTIYF. The CDR3 nucleotides read TGTGCCAGTAGCAGAGAACAGGGAACTGGAAACACCATATATTTT. Full variable domain (rest looked up from reference TRBV19 and TRBJ1-3): DGGITQSPKYLFRKEGQNVTLSCEQNLNHDAMYWYRQDPGQGLRLIYYSQIVNDFQKGDIAEGYSVSREKKESFPLTVTSAQKNPTAFYLCASSREQGTGNTIYFGEGSWLTVV.

This clonotype was observed at least ten times. V gene TRBV9 combines with J gene TRBJ2-1; D unresolved. Trimming removed 0 bases from V and 2 bases from J, with 21 bases in between. CDR1 SGDLS and CDR2 YYNGEE come from the germline V gene. There are 19 residues in the CDR3. This CDR3 is CASSVEFGSLERTYNEQFF. As DNA, the CDR3 is TGTGCCAGCAGCGTAGAGTTTGGGTCCCTTGAGAGGACCTACAATGAGCAGTTCTTC.

The chain is built from TRBV20-1 and TRBJ2-7, with D possibly being TRBD2 (6 bases). Germline lookup yields CDR1 DFQATT and CDR2 SNEGSKA (reference sequence). V was cut by 3 bases and J by 0 bases, with 9 bases left in between. The CDR3 loop spans 13 amino acids. The CDR3 bases are TGCAGTGCTAGTGGGGGGAGCTCCTACGAGCAGTACTTC. Protein sequence: CSASGGSSYEQYF.

At least ten counts were recorded for this clonotype. The chain links TRBV5-8 to TRBJ1-4, with TRBD1 matching over 7 bases. CDR1 is SGHTS and CDR2 is YDEGEE in the germline V gene. CDR3 size: 15 residues. Trimming removed 4 bases from V and 7 bases from J; junction bases left unmatched: 10. In DNA form, the CDR3 reads TGTGCCAGCAGCCCCCCGAGGGGGCGAAGTGAAAAACTGTTTTTT. It encodes CASSPPRGRSEKLFF.

This rearrangement joins TRBV24-1 to TRBJ2-1; D not resolved. V lost 1 base and J 5 bases, leaving 5 bases between the germline ends. CDR3 size: 13 residues. The germline CDR1 and CDR2 sequences are KGHDR and SFDVKD. CDR3 amino acids: CATSDFQNNEQFF. DNA for the CDR3: TGTGCCACCAGTGATTTCCAGAACAATGAGCAGTTCTTC.